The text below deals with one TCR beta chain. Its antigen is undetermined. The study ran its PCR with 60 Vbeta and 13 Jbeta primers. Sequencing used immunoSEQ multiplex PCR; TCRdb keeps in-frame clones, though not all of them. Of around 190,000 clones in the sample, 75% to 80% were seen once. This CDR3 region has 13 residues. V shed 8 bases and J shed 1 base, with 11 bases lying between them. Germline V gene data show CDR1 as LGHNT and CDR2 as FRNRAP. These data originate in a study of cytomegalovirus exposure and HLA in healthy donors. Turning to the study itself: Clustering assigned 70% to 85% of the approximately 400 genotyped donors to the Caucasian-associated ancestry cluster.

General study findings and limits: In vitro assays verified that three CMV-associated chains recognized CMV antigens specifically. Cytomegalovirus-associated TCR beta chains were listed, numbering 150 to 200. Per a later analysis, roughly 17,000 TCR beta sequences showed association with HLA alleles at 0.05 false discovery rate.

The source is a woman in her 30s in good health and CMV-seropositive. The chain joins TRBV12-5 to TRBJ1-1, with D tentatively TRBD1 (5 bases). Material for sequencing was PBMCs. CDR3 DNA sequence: TGTGCTAGTACCTTCGGGGGGAACACTGAAGCTTTCTTT. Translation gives CASTFGGNTEAFF.